Shown below are 2 T cell receptor beta chains from a single sample sequenced in a study of vaccination and CD4 T cells after COVID-19. Sequencing of DNA taken from cultured CD4+ T cells relied on the Oncomine TCR Beta short-read assay. TCRdb called the PCR reads again in MiXCR, with one record for every CDR3 protein. The sample records around 16,000 distinct CDR3 sequences, approximately 50% being singletons. Sample time point: late sampling 161 to 241 days after vaccination in three convalescent patients. Stated treatment: roughly ten-day PBMC culture with coronavirus spike peptide pools or control peptides (ViraFEST assay). No antigen has been assigned to these receptors. Material: CD4+ T cells from blood, cultured in vitro, obtained about 7 months after SARS-CoV-2 vaccination. These receptors originate from a human donor who had recovered from COVID-19.

The CDR3 sequence: CASSQERDQPQHF. The CDR3 nucleotides are TGCGCCAGCAGCCAAGAGAGGGATCAGCCCCAGCATTTT. V is TRBV4-1 and J is TRBJ1-5; D not certain. The CDR3 covers 13 residues. Germline loops: CDR1 MGHRA, CDR2 YSYEKL. V was clipped by 0 bases and J by 5 bases, with 5 bases between them.

This clonotype showed up just once. The chain uses TRBV7-2 and TRBJ1-1; 9 nucleotides match TRBD1. From germline, CDR1 is SGHTA and CDR2 FQGNSA. This CDR3 comprises 14 residues. V lost 4 bases and J lost 4; bases outside the gene matches: 4. The CDR3 loop is CASSSTGGFTEAFF. DNA for the CDR3: TGTGCCAGCAGCTCCACAGGGGGCTTCACTGAAGCTTTCTTT. The complete variable domain, with remaining parts taken from reference TRBV7-2 and TRBJ1-1, reads GAGVSQSPSNKVTEKGKDVELRCDPISGHTALYWYRQSLGQGLEFLIYFQGNSAPDKSGLPSDRFSAERTGGSVSTLTIQRTQQEDSAVYLCASSSTGGFTEAFFGQGTRLTVV.